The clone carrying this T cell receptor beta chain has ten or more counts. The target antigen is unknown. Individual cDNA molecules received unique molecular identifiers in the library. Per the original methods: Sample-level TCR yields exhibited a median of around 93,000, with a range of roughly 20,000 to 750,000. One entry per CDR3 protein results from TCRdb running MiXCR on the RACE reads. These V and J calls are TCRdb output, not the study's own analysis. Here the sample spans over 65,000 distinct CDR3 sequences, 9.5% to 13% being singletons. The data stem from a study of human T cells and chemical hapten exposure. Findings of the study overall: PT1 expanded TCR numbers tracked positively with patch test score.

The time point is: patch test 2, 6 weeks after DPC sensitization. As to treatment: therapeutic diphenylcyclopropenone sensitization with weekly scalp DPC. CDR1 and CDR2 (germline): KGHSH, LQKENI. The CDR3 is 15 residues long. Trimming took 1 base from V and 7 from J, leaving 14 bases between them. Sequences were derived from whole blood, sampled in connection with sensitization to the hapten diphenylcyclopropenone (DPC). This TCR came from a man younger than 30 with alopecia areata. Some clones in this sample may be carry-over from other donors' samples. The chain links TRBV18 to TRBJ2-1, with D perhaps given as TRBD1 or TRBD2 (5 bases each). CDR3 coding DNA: TGTGCCAGCTCACCACGGGGGATTCCCGAGAATGAGCAGTTCTTC. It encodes CASSPRGIPENEQFF.